This TCR beta chain was captured in a study of long-term antiretroviral therapy in people with HIV. As to this clone: Its antigen is still unknown.

The run of the v3.0 immunoSEQ assay was at survey level. The data were produced by immunoSEQ multiplex PCR, yet TCRdb's version contains in-frame clones alone and is incomplete. There are 26,000 or so clones in the sample; about 82% occur only once, and around 10% lies in the top ten. The study's findings and limits: Every time point showed a repertoire led by clones expanded before ART. ART was followed by higher diversity that remained below transplant donor controls.

CDR1 is MGHRA and CDR2 is YSYEKL in the germline V gene. This CDR3 has 18 residues. V lost 6 bases to trimming and J lost 0 bases, with 21 bases between them. The sequence came from a man younger than 35 with HIV. The sequencing used unsorted PBMCs, collected 0.8 years before starting antiretroviral therapy. This chain joins TRBV4-1 and TRBJ2-1, with TRBD2 as a possible D gene (5 bases). CDR3 in amino acids: CASSSEDLSPFSYNEQFF. The CDR3 DNA follows: TGCGCCAGCAGTTCTGAGGACTTGAGCCCCTTCTCCTACAATGAGCAGTTCTTC.